Many counts were recorded for the clone carrying this TCR beta chain. Its antigen is unidentified. J lost 4 bases, V lost 0 bases, and 4 bases had no gene match. The CDR3 spans 14 residues. The germline gives CDR1 DFQATT, CDR2 SNEGSKA (reference sequence). The data belong to a study of identical twins. Study findings and constraints: With monozygotic twins, out-of-frame TCR alpha sharing exceeded what models estimated. Beta out-of-frame sequences showed weaker excess twin sharing.

One entry per CDR3 protein, called by TCRdb with MiXCR from the 5' RACE reads. The sample has around 650,000 distinct CDR3 sequences; just over 7% are singletons. The same specimen was also included in a second study, on yellow fever vaccine responses in identical twins. According to that study: Twins reportedly appeared to share part of their vaccine T cell response while keeping part individual.

This receptor was identified in a woman between 18 and 29 years old in good health. This chain joins TRBV20-1 and TRBJ2-7; TRBD2 aligns across 9 bases. The specimen sequenced was PBMCs. In DNA form, the CDR3 reads TGCAGTGCTAGAGATCCAGCGGGGGGTTACGAGCAGTACTTC. This sequence encodes CSARDPAGGYEQYF.